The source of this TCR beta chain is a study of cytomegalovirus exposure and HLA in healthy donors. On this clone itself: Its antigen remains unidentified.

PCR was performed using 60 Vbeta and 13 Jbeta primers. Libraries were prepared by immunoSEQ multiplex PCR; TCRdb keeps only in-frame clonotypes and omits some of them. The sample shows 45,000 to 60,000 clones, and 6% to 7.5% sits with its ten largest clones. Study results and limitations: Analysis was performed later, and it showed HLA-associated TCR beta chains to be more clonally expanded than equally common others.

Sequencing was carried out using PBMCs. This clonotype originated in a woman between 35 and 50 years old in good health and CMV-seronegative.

The CDR3 reads CASRTHYRDKNSPLHF. The CDR3, as DNA: TGTGCCAGCAGAACACATTACCGGGACAAAAACTCACCCCTCCACTTT. The chain recombines TRBV2 with TRBJ1-6; D may be TRBD1 (6 bases). Germline V gene lookup returns CDR1 SNHLY and CDR2 FYNNEI. V was pared by 6 bases and J by 10 bases, with 22 bases between. The CDR3 runs to 16 residues.